The clone carrying this T cell receptor beta chain occurred a few times. Its specificity is not known. CDR3 length: 14 residues. From germline, CDR1 is MNHNS and CDR2 SASEGT. With V trimmed by 6 bases and J by 5 bases, 9 bases remained unmatched. Measured with immunoSEQ multiplex PCR; TCRdb has only the in-frame clones, and not every one. The sample contains approximately 65,000 clones, 92% of which appear only once. This entry comes from a study of OX40 agonist ivuxolimab in advanced cancers. Study details: Partial responses were recorded for three patients, including one with hepatocellular carcinoma and two with cutaneous melanoma.

Study findings and constraints: Among the lowest peripheral clonal expansion occurred in 0.1-3.0 mg/kg partial responders.

The V call is TRBV6-1, the J call TRBJ1-1; 7 positions agree with TRBD1. This receptor was taken from an adult with an advanced solid tumor such as melanoma, head and neck, liver or kidney cancer. This specimen consisted of CD4+ or CD8+ T cells sorted from blood, obtained in a trial of the OX40 agonist ivuxolimab. This chain's CDR3 is CASRPGGRGTEAFF. The CDR3 DNA is TGTGCCAGCAGGCCAGGGGGTAGGGGAACTGAAGCTTTCTTT.